Shown below are 9 T cell receptor beta chains from a single sample sequenced in a study of technical replicates of blood from a few donors. The protocol was immunoSEQ multiplex PCR, while the TCRdb copy is restricted to in-frame clones and leaves out a portion. This sample has 95,000 to 100,000 clones, with 95% to 96% found just once. Sequencing used T cells isolated from PBMCs. These receptors were collected from a human donor in good health.

This clone was found once. The chain recombines TRBV19 with TRBJ2-7, with a weak D call TRBD2 (5 bases). There are 11 residues in the CDR3. The germline V and J ends were trimmed by 4 bases and 4 bases, with 5 bases remaining between them. The germline V gene encodes CDR1 LNHDA and CDR2 SQIVND (reference sequence). CDR3: CASSRGYEQYF. Written as DNA, the CDR3 is TGTGCCAGTAGTAGAGGGTACGAGCAGTACTTC.

The gene calls are TRBV4-1 and TRBJ2-2, with TRBD2 identical over 8 bases. V lost 1 base to trimming and J lost 1 base; unmatched junction nucleotides: 5. Germline V lookup: CDR1 MGHRA, CDR2 YSYEKL. This CDR3 has 17 residues. CDR3 protein: CASSQVAGILNTGELFF. The CDR3 coding sequence is TGCGCCAGCAGCCAAGTAGCGGGGATCTTGAACACCGGGGAGCTGTTTTTT.

The genes are TRBV28 and TRBJ2-5; 8 positions agree with TRBD1. CDR3 length: 14 amino acids. Germline V lookup: CDR1 MDHEN, CDR2 SYDVKM. V lost 8 bases, J lost 5 bases, and 10 bases stayed unmatched. DNA for the CDR3: TGTGCCAGCCTCGAAACCGGGACAGGCGAGACCCAGTACTTC. Amino acid sequence: CASLETGTGETQYF.

The chain is built from TRBV25-1 and TRBJ2-7; possibly TRBD1 for D (6 bases). Germline V gives CDR1 MGHDK, CDR2 SYGVNS. The V end was cut by 1 base, the J end by 2 bases, with 15 bases between. CDR3 length: 16 amino acids. CDR3 amino acids: CASSESNRAKAYEQYF. CDR3 bases: TGTGCCAGCAGTGAATCAAACAGGGCGAAGGCCTACGAGCAGTACTTC.

The V and J genes are TRBV7-9 and TRBJ1-2, with 10 bases fitting TRBD1. Germline V CDR1 and CDR2: SEHNR, FQNEAQ (reference sequence). The CDR3 consists of 15 residues. V gave up 4 bases and J gave up 3 bases; unmatched junction bases: 5. The CDR3, as DNA: TGTGCCAGCAGCTACGAGACAGGGGGCCACTATGGCTACACCTTC. Translated: CASSYETGGHYGYTF. The variable domain in full, completed from reference TRBV7-9 and TRBJ1-2, reads DTGVSQNPRHKITKRGQNVTFRCDPISEHNRLYWYRQTLGQGPEFLTYFQNEAQLEKSRLLSDRFSAERPKGSFSTLEIQRTEQGDSAMYLCASSYETGGHYGYTFGSGTRLTVV.

The gene calls are TRBV5-1 and TRBJ2-5; 9 bases align to TRBD2. CDR3 size: 16 residues. Germline V gives CDR1 SGHRS, CDR2 YFSETQ. Germline trimming cut 0 bases from V and 2 bases from J; bases unmatched to any gene: 5. The chain's CDR3 is CASSLVGGRGQETQYF. The CDR3 nucleotides read TGCGCCAGCAGCTTGGTCGGCGGGAGGGGACAAGAGACCCAGTACTTC.

This clone was counted once. V is TRBV6-1 and J is TRBJ1-5, with D tentatively TRBD1 (5 bases). The V gene's germline CDR1 is MNHNS and CDR2 SASEGT. This CDR3 has 16 amino acids. V was pared by 1 base and J by 9 bases, with 19 bases between. In DNA, the CDR3 is TGTGCCAGCAGTGAAGGCGTGGGTCCTCGGGGGTGGCCCCAGCATTTT. Its translation is CASSEGVGPRGWPQHF.

This chain uses TRBV10-2 with TRBJ1-3; the D gene is possibly TRBD1 (5 bases). V dropped 5 bases and J dropped 2 bases, with 13 bases sitting between them. Germline-derived CDR1 and CDR2 are WSHSY and SAAADI. The CDR3 has 15 residues. For the CDR3, the DNA is TGCGCCAGCAGTCCTCCCCAGGGCCCTGGAAACACCATATATTTT. Its translation: CASSPPQGPGNTIYF.

The chain recombines TRBV11-3 with TRBJ2-1; D call uncertain. The CDR3 is 13 residues long. Germline V gene data show CDR1 as SGHNT and CDR2 as YENEEA. V shed 1 base and J shed 7 bases, with 8 bases lying between them. As DNA, the CDR3 is TGTGCCAGCAGCTTAGCCCCGACTAATGAGCAGTTCTTC. This encodes CASSLAPTNEQFF.